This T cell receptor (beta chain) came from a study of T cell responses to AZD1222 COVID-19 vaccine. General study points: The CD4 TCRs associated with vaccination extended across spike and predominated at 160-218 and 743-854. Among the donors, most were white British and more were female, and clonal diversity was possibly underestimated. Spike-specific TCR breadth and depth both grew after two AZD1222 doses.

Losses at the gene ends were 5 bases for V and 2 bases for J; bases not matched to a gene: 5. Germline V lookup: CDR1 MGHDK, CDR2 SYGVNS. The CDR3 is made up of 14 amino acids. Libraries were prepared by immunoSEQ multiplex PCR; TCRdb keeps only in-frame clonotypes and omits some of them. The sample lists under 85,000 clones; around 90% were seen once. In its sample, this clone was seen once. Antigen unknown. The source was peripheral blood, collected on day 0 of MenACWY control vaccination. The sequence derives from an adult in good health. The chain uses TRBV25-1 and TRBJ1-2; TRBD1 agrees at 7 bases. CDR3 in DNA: TGTGCCAGCAGTTTGACAGGGCTCAACTATGGCTACACCTTC. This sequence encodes CASSLTGLNYGYTF.